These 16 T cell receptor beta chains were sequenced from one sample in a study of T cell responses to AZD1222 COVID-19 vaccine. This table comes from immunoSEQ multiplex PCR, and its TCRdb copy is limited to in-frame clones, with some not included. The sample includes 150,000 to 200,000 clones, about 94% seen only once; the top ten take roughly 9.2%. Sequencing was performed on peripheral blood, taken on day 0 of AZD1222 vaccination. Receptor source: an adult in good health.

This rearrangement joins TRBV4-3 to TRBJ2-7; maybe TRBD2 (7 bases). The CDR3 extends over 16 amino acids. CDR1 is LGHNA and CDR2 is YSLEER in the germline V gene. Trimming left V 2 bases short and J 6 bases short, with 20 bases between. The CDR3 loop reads CASSQSQGGGLGEQYF. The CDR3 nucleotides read TGCGCCAGCAGCCAAAGTCAAGGGGGGGGCCTGGGCGAGCAGTACTTC.

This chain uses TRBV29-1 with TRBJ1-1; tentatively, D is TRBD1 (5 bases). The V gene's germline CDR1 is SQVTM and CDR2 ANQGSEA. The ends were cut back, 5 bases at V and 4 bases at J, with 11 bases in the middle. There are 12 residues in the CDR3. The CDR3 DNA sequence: TGCAGCGTTCTAGTGGGGGTCACTGAAGCTTTCTTT. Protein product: CSVLVGVTEAFF.

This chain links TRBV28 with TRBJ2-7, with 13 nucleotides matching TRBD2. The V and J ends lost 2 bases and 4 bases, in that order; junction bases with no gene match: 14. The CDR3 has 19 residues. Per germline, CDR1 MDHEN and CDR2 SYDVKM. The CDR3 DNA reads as TGTGCCAGCAGTTTAAGTCGCGGTACTAGCGGGAGGGTTAGGTACGAGCAGTACTTC. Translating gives CASSLSRGTSGRVRYEQYF. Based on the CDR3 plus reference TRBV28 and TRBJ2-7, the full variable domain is DVKVTQSSRYLVKRTGEKVFLECVQDMDHENMFWYRQDPGLGLRLIYFSYDVKMKEKGDIPEGYSVSREKKERFSLILESASTNQTSMYLCASSLSRGTSGRVRYEQYFGPGTRLTVT.

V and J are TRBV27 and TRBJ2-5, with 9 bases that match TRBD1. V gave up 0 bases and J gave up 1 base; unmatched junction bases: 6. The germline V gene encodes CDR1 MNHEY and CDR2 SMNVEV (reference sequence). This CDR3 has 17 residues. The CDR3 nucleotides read TGTGCCAGCAGTTTATCAGGGACAGGGAGAACCCAAGAGACCCAGTACTTC. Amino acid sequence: CASSLSGTGRTQETQYF.

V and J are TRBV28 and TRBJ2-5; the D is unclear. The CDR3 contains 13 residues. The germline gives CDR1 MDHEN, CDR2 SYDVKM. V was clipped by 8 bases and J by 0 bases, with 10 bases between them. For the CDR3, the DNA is TGTGCCAGCCTCCCAGAGTACCAAGAGACCCAGTACTTC. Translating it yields CASLPEYQETQYF.

In DNA form, the CDR3 reads TGTGCTAGTGGTTTGACAGGGTCCACTGAAGCTTTCTTT. The encoded protein is CASGLTGSTEAFF. V and J are TRBV12-5 and TRBJ1-1, with D possibly being TRBD1 (6 bases). The CDR3 is 13 amino acids. CDR1 and CDR2 (germline): LGHNT, FRNRAP. Trimming cost V 2 bases and J 4 bases, with 8 bases left between them.

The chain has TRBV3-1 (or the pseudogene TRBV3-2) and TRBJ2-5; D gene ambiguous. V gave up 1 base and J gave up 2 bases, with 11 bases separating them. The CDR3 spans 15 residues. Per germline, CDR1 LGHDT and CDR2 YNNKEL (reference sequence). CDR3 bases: TGTGCCAGCAGCCAAGGGACGGCGATTCAAGAGACCCAGTACTTC. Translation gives CASSQGTAIQETQYF.

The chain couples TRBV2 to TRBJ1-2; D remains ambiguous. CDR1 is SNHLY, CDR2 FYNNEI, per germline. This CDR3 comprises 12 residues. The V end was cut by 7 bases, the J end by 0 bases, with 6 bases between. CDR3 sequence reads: CASTETNYGYTF. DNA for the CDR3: TGTGCCAGCACGGAAACTAACTATGGCTACACCTTC.

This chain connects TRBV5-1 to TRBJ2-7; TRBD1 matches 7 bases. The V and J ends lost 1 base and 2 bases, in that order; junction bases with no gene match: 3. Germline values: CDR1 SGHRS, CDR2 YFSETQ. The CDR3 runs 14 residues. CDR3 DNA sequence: TGCGCCAGCAGCTTGCCAGGGGGAACCTACGAGCAGTACTTC. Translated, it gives CASSLPGGTYEQYF.

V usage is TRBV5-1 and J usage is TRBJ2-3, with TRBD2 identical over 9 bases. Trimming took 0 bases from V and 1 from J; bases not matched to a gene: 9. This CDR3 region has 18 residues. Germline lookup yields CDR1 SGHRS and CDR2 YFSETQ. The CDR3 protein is CASSLGMAGGPGTDTQYF. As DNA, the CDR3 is TGCGCCAGCAGCTTGGGGATGGCGGGAGGGCCGGGCACAGATACGCAGTATTTT.

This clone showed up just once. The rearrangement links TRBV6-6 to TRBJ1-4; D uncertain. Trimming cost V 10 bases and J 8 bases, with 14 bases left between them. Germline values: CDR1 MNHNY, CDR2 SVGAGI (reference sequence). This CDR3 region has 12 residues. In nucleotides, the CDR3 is TGTGCCACCGCCGGAACGGGAGAAAAACTGTTTTTT. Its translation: CATAGTGEKLFF.

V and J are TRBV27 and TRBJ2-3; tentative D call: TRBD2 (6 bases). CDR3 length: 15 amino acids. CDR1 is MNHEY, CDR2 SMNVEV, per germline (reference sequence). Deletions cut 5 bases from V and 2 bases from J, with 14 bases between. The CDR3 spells CASSRGTSNTDTQYF. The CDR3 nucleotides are TGTGCCAGCAGTCGCGGGACTTCTAACACAGATACGCAGTATTTT.

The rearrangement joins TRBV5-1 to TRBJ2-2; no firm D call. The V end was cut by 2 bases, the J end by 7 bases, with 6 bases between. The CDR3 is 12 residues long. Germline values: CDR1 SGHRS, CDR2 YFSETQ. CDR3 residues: CASSLYLGELFF. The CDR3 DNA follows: TGCGCCAGCAGCTTATACCTCGGGGAGCTGTTTTTT.

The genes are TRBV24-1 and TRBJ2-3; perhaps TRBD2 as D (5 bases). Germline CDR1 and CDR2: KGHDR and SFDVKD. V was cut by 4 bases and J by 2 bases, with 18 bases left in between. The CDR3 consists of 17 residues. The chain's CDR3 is CATSENRPGSFTDTQYF. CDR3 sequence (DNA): TGTGCCACCAGTGAGAACCGACCTGGGAGTTTCACAGATACGCAGTATTTT.

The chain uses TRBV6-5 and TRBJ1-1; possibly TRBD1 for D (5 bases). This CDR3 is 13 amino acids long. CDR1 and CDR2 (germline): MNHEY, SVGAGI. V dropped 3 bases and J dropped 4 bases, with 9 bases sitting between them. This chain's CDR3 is CASSYGGVTEAFF. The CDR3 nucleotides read TGTGCCAGCAGTTATGGGGGGGTCACTGAAGCTTTCTTT.

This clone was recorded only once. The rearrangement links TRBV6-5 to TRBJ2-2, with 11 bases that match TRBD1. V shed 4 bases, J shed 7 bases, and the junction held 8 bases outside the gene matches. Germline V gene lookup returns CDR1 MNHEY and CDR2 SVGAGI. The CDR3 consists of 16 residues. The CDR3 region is CASSSWTGGGNGELFF. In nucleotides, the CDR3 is TGTGCCAGCAGTTCCTGGACAGGGGGCGGTAACGGGGAGCTGTTTTTT.